This TCR beta chain was captured by sequencing in a study of cytomegalovirus exposure and HLA in healthy donors. Study information: From donors who were HLA-typed, an early data release held approximately 91 million unique TCRs. Researchers found that roughly 81% of a few hundred genotyped donors fell within the Caucasian-associated ancestry cluster.

The germline V gene has CDR1 SGHAT and CDR2 FQNNGV. Trimming at V came to 0 bases and at J to 3 bases, leaving 12 bases not matched to a gene. The CDR3 is made up of 18 amino acids. Primers included in the PCR were 60 Vbeta and 13 Jbeta primers. The protocol was immunoSEQ multiplex PCR, while the TCRdb copy is restricted to in-frame clones and leaves out a portion. There are about 170,000 clones in the sample; over 70% occur only once, and around 7.2% lies in the top ten. The chain recombines TRBV11-2 with TRBJ2-5; TRBD2 aligns across 8 bases. Specimen: PBMCs. The TCR comes from a man aged 25 to 40 in good health and CMV-seropositive. The CDR3 nucleotides read TGTGCCAGCAGCTTAGAGGGACGGGGGGGCTGGATAAAAGAGACCCAGTACTTC. It encodes CASSLEGRGGWIKETQYF. Based on the CDR3 plus reference TRBV11-2 and TRBJ2-5, the full variable domain is EAGVAQSPRYKIIEKRQSVAFWCNPISGHATLYWYQQILGQGPKLLIQFQNNGVVDDSQLPKDRFSAERLKGVDSTLKIQPAKLEDSAVYLCASSLEGRGGWIKETQYFGPGTRLLVL.